Following are 7 T cell receptor beta chains from one sample sequenced in a study of chemoradiotherapy in HPV16-positive cancers. TCRdb's copy holds only in-frame clones and misses some; the assay was immunoSEQ multiplex PCR. Seen here are around 2,000 clones, under 90% observed once, and the top ten hold 9.9%. This material consisted of tumor tissue, taken from a patient who underwent chemoradiotherapy. The receptors come from a human donor with HPV-associated anogenital cancer.

This sequence joins TRBV7-6 and TRBJ2-2, with D tentatively TRBD2 (7 bases). The CDR3 is made up of 16 amino acids. Germline V CDR1 and CDR2: SGHVS, FNYEAQ. The V gene lost 0 bases and the J gene lost 0 bases, with 8 bases spanning the gap. CDR3 sequence: CASSLAGGPNTGELFF. CDR3 nucleotide sequence: TGTGCCAGCAGCTTAGCGGGGGGGCCGAACACCGGGGAGCTGTTTTTT.

The chain employs TRBV7-2 and TRBJ2-7; D possibly corresponds to TRBD2 (7 bases). V was cut by 3 bases and J by 10 bases, with 16 bases left in between. CDR1 SGHTA and CDR2 FQGNSA come from the germline V gene. The CDR3 is 13 amino acids. As DNA, the CDR3 is TGTGCCAGCAGCTTTCCCGGACAGCGGGAACAGTACTTC. Translation: CASSFPGQREQYF. Full variable domain (remainder filled in from reference TRBV7-2 and TRBJ2-7): GAGVSQSPSNKVTEKGKDVELRCDPISGHTALYWYRQSLGQGLEFLIYFQGNSAPDKSGLPSDRFSAERTGGSVSTLTIQRTQQEDSAVYLCASSFPGQREQYFGPGTRLTVT.

The rearrangement uses TRBV4-1 and TRBJ1-4; D perhaps matches TRBD1 (6 bases). CDR1 is MGHRA and CDR2 is YSYEKL in the germline V gene. The CDR3 extends over 14 amino acids. Between the trimmed V and J ends, which lost 4 bases and 7 bases, there was a span of 13 bases. CDR3 DNA sequence: TGCGCCAGCAGCCTACAGGGCGAGGGTGAAAAACTGTTTTTT. Protein: CASSLQGEGEKLFF.

This chain joins TRBV10-1 and TRBJ2-1; tentatively, D is TRBD1 (5 bases). The germline CDR1 and CDR2 sequences are WNHNN and SYGVQD (reference sequence). V was trimmed by 4 bases and J by 7 bases, leaving 20 bases between them. CDR3 size: 16 residues. In nucleotides, the CDR3 is TGCGCCAGCAGTGTCTCTGGGGCCTACCTAGGGAATGAGCAGTTCTTC. Encoded protein: CASSVSGAYLGNEQFF.

The chain joins TRBV7-8 to TRBJ2-3, with TRBD1 as a possible D gene (7 bases). V was clipped by 5 bases and J by 6 bases, with 27 bases between them. The CDR3 is made up of 18 amino acids. Germline V gives CDR1 SGHVS, CDR2 FQNEAQ. The CDR3 region has the DNA TGTGCCAGCAGCGCAAGACAGGGCCCGGGAGAAAGGCTGGATACGCAGTATTTT. Its translation: CASSARQGPGERLDTQYF.

This chain uses TRBV10-3 with TRBJ2-2; TRBD1 is a possible D gene (7 bases). CDR3 length: 17 amino acids. Per the germline V gene, CDR1 is ENHRY and CDR2 is SYGVKD. V dropped 3 bases and J dropped 2 bases, with 16 bases sitting between them. The CDR3 DNA reads TGTGCCATCAGTGAAGCGCCAGGGGGGCTAAACACCGGGGAGCTGTTTTTT. Amino acids: CAISEAPGGLNTGELFF.

The J gene is TRBJ2-5, the V gene TRBV6-1; 8 positions agree with TRBD1. CDR1 MNHNS and CDR2 SASEGT come from the germline V gene. Losses at the gene ends were 2 bases for V and 1 base for J; bases not matched to a gene: 6. The CDR3 runs to 16 residues. The CDR3 reads CASSESSGTGQETQYF. The CDR3 DNA is TGTGCCAGCAGTGAATCCTCCGGGACAGGCCAAGAGACCCAGTACTTC.